The T cell receptor (beta chain) described here comes from a study of CD8+ T cells in alopecia areata listed by TCRdb under 2018. Background for the entire study: The treated patients took part in an open-label pilot trial in which moderate-to-severe alopecia areata was treated with oral tofacitinib at 5 to 10 mg twice daily. Tofacitinib was given for 6 to 18 months, followed by 6 months of follow-up off drug to assess delayed response and recurrence. Disease severity in treated patients was measured with the SALT score, which quantifies the percentage of affected scalp surface area. The study used high-throughput TCRbeta sequencing to examine T cell clonal expansion in alopecia areata, in both the C3H/HeJ mouse model and human patients. Human TCRbeta sequencing covered scalp tissue and sorted CD4+ and CD8+ peripheral blood T cells from patchy and totalis/universalis alopecia areata patients and healthy controls. Biopsies were taken from tofacitinib-treated patients at baseline and at 4 and 24 weeks of treatment, and a later scalp biopsy was taken in several of the tofacitinib-treated patients. Clonality in the scalp was compared among normal scalp (n=4), patchy alopecia areata scalp (n=8), and alopecia totalis/universalis scalp (n=8). RNA was obtained with the PAXgene miRNA kit for fixed scalp, the miRNeasy kit for PBMCs, and the RNeasy kit for mouse skin. immunoSEQ multiplex PCR using 35 Vbeta forward primers and 13 Jbeta reverse primers was used to amplify TCRbeta CDR3 regions. The full study reports these points: Lesional scalp, especially in alopecia totalis/universalis, showed higher clonality and more expanded CD8+ clones than normal scalp, suggesting antigenic drive. Because the treated cohort was small and included a single nonresponder, larger studies are needed to assess links between baseline CD8+ expansion and response. Tofacitinib significantly decreased scalp clonality and the number of expanded CD8+ clones among the top 100 scalp clones. Many expanded lesional clones were found to persist in scalp and blood during tofacitinib treatment, and relapse after treatment cessation may be partly explained by this persistence. Unlike mouse skin, which is dominated by gammadelta T cells, normal human skin has resident alphabeta T cells that are also sequenced, and this complicates analysis of the scalp TCR repertoire. Shared TCR sequences between patients were less evident than in mice, which may be partly attributable to HLA diversity in the patient population.

Read against the paper, the sample's time point label means: around 26 weeks on oral tofacitinib. Taken with the paper, the label for treatment or condition translates to: oral pan-JAK inhibitor, 5-10 mg twice daily. From alopecia areata patients, peripheral blood was collected along with lesional scalp punch biopsies. PBMCs were isolated by density centrifugation and stained for CD3, CD4 and CD8, after which CD4+ and CD8+ T cells were sorted on a FACSAria. Library generation was performed with the immunoSEQ multiplex PCR assay. To provide template for TCR sequencing, every sample had RNA extracted and reverse transcribed into cDNA. First-strand cDNA was synthesized with SuperScript III using a 2:1 mix of oligo-dT and random hexamers. Amplification bias was assessed with a synthetic immune receptor repertoire, and residual bias was removed computationally. The study's own analysis went as follows. After raw reads were preprocessed to remove errors, the CDR3 was defined following IMGT conventions as running from the conserved cysteine to phenylalanine. Clonality was calculated as 1 minus Shannon entropy normalized by log2 of the number of productive unique TCRs. Whether scalp clones were CD4 or CD8 was inferred by matching scalp TCRbeta sequences against CD4 and CD8 repertoires sorted from blood. This is the immuneACCESS table as TCRdb keeps it, with only in-frame sequences that have V and J called. A part of the clones is gone; compared with another copy, unresolved V genes explain less than half, and the rest is unexplained. From that table come the V and J calls and clone size; the DNA was used to work out D and trimming. For this sample there are approximately 280,000 clones; 55% to 70% appear just once. The top ten hold about 1.7% of the sample.

In the germline V gene, CDR1 corresponds to SQVTM and CDR2 to ANQGSEA. The CDR3 contains 13 residues, cysteine and phenylalanine counted. The kept DNA is CDR3 alone, 39 bases in frame from the first base. In the case of this clone: Its antigen is still unknown. Nothing much larger sits one base from this clone, and base qualities are not available.

The TCR sequence derives from a human donor with alopecia areata. Rearrangement joined TRBV29-1 to TRBJ1-2, and 8 bases in between align with TRBD1. This sample comprised CD4+ T cells sorted from blood, obtained at week 24, from a patient treated with tofacitinib. The bases read TGCTCAGCGTACGACAGGGGCCCTTATGGCTACACCTTC. It translates to CSAYDRGPYGYTF.